These 25 T cell receptor beta chains were all obtained from the same sample, sequenced in a study of blood T cell repertoires in COVID-19. Sequencing used immunoSEQ multiplex PCR; TCRdb keeps in-frame clones, though not all of them. Counted here are about 180,000 clones, over 75% occurring once; the ten biggest clones make up 2.5%. What was sequenced was peripheral blood. Source of these receptors: a man in his forties with active or convalescent COVID-19.

CDR3 sequence reads: CASRKNRGNTEAFF. The CDR3 bases are TGTGCCAGCAGGAAAAACAGGGGGAACACTGAAGCTTTCTTT. The chain couples TRBV2 to TRBJ1-1; 7 bases fit TRBD1. The CDR3 has 14 amino acids. Germline V gives CDR1 SNHLY, CDR2 FYNNEI. Trimming cost V 6 bases and J 1 base; bases outside gene matches: 5. The entire variable domain, with the rest obtained from reference TRBV2 and TRBJ1-1, is as follows: EPEVTQTPSHQVTQMGQEVILRCVPISNHLYFYWYRQILGQKVEFLVSFYNNEISEKSEIFDDQFSVERPDGSNFTLKIRSTKLEDSAMYFCASRKNRGNTEAFFGQGTRLTVV.

This chain connects TRBV6-2 or TRBV6-3 to TRBJ2-7; maybe TRBD2 (5 bases). The V gene's germline CDR1 is MNHEY and CDR2 SVGEGT. Trimming removed 0 bases at V and 6 bases at J, with 9 bases between. The length of the CDR3 is 13 residues. The CDR3 region has the DNA TGTGCCAGCAGTTACTCGACTCGGGGCGAGCAGTACTTC. It specifies CASSYSTRGEQYF.

V usage is TRBV7-9 and J usage is TRBJ2-1; D remains unclear. The CDR3 spans 13 residues. Germline values: CDR1 SEHNR, CDR2 FQNEAQ (reference sequence). Trimming cost V 5 bases and J 5 bases, with 10 bases left between them. The CDR3 region is CASSPYQDNEQFF. As DNA, the CDR3 is TGTGCCAGCAGCCCCTACCAGGACAATGAGCAGTTCTTC. The variable domain in full, with the rest retrieved from reference TRBV7-9 and TRBJ2-1, is DTGVSQNPRHKITKRGQNVTFRCDPISEHNRLYWYRQTLGQGPEFLTYFQNEAQLEKSRLLSDRFSAERPKGSFSTLEIQRTEQGDSAMYLCASSPYQDNEQFFGPGTRLTVL.

This clone was seen once. The rearrangement uses TRBV27 and TRBJ2-3; tentatively, D is TRBD2 (5 bases). CDR1 is MNHEY, CDR2 SMNVEV, per germline (reference sequence). The ends were cut back, 2 bases at V and 4 bases at J, with 10 bases in the middle. This CDR3 has 14 residues. CDR3 region: CASSLRGVADTQYF. The CDR3 coding sequence is TGTGCCAGCAGTTTACGGGGTGTTGCAGATACGCAGTATTTT.

The V gene is TRBV7-9, the J gene TRBJ1-1; TRBD1 agrees at 10 bases. CDR3 length: 14 residues. The germline CDR1 and CDR2 sequences are SEHNR and FQNEAQ (reference sequence). V lost 4 bases, J lost 11 bases, and 10 bases stayed unmatched. CDR3 loop: CASSSGTGEIWAFF. DNA of the CDR3: TGTGCCAGCAGCTCCGGGACAGGGGAAATATGGGCTTTCTTT.

Here the CDR3 DNA reads TGTGCCAGCAGCGCCGCCGGGACAGGGGCTAGGGATACGCAGTATTTT. Translated: CASSAAGTGARDTQYF. This chain links TRBV9 with TRBJ2-3, with 10 bases identical to TRBD1. The length of the CDR3 is 16 residues. Germline lookup yields CDR1 SGDLS and CDR2 YYNGEE. The V and J ends lost 3 bases and 6 bases, in that order; junction bases with no gene match: 10.

The J gene is TRBJ2-7, the V gene TRBV11-1; TRBD1 might be the D (6 bases). The length of the CDR3 is 15 residues. Per germline, CDR1 SGHAT and CDR2 FQDESV (reference sequence). Trimming left V 1 base short and J 0 bases short, with 10 bases between. DNA of the CDR3: TGTGCCAGCAGCTTAGGGGACACCCGCTCCTACGAGCAGTACTTC. It translates to CASSLGDTRSYEQYF.

CDR3 nucleotides: TGTGCCAGCAGCCCCCTAACAGGGTTCGGCTACACCTTC. It specifies CASSPLTGFGYTF. This chain joins TRBV7-2 and TRBJ1-2; TRBD1 is a possible D gene (6 bases). This CDR3 is 13 amino acids long. Trimming took off 5 bases at V and 8 bases at J, with 15 bases between the two ends. Germline CDR1 reads SGHTA; CDR2 reads FQGNSA.

CDR3 in DNA: TGTGCCAGCAGCTTGGCCGCAGGGGCTGGAAACACCATATATTTT. It specifies CASSLAAGAGNTIYF. The rearrangement joins TRBV5-6 to TRBJ1-3; tentatively, D is TRBD1 (6 bases). The CDR3 length is 15 residues. V was clipped by 0 bases and J by 2 bases, with 9 bases between them. Germline-derived CDR1 and CDR2 are SGHDT and YYEEEE.

The chain couples TRBV19 to TRBJ1-1; D not resolved. Between the trimmed V and J ends, which lost 3 bases and 4 bases, there was a span of 9 bases. CDR3 length equals 13 residues. Germline V lookup: CDR1 LNHDA, CDR2 SQIVND (reference sequence). The CDR3 region is CASSIGRSTEAFF. In DNA, the CDR3 is TGTGCCAGTAGTATCGGGAGGAGCACTGAAGCTTTCTTT.

This clone came up once. This chain joins TRBV5-1 and TRBJ2-3; the D gene is possibly TRBD2 (6 bases). This CDR3 has 15 residues. V was shortened by 2 bases and J by 6 bases, with 16 bases between the two germline ends. CDR1 and CDR2 from the germline V gene are SGHRS and YFSETQ. The CDR3 nucleotides are TGCGCCAGCAGCTTCACTAGCCGCAGCGAGGATACGCAGTATTTT. The encoded protein is CASSFTSRSEDTQYF.

This clone has a single count. The chain has TRBV6-6 and TRBJ1-5; 7 bases agree with TRBD1. The CDR3 runs 14 residues. CDR1 and CDR2 from the germline V gene are MNHNY and SVGAGI (reference sequence). V lost 7 bases, J lost 2 bases, and 5 bases stayed unmatched. CDR3 loop: CASTTRGGNQPQHF. CDR3 bases: TGTGCCAGCACTACCAGGGGGGGCAATCAGCCCCAGCATTTT.

V and J are TRBV6-5 and TRBJ2-2; 9 nucleotides line up with TRBD1. CDR1 MNHEY and CDR2 SVGAGI come from the germline V gene. The J segment lost 7 bases and the V segment lost 6 bases, leaving 3 bases of the junction unmatched. CDR3 size: 13 residues. The CDR3 bases are TGTGCCAGCAGGGGACAGGGATTCGGGGAGCTGTTTTTT. This translates into CASRGQGFGELFF.

The rearrangement links TRBV2 to TRBJ1-3, with 10 bases lining up with TRBD1. The junction had 5 bases not matched to a gene; V was cut back by 6 bases and J by 3 bases. CDR3 length: 15 amino acids. Germline V gene data show CDR1 as SNHLY and CDR2 as FYNNEI. The DNA of the CDR3 is TGTGCCAGCAGGACAGGGGGCGCGGGTGGAAACACCATATATTTT. This codes for CASRTGGAGGNTIYF.

This clone is labeled medium-sized. J is TRBJ2-2 and V is TRBV6-2 or TRBV6-3; D is possibly TRBD1 (5 bases). V was clipped by 5 bases and J by 6 bases, with 13 bases between them. CDR1 and CDR2 from the germline V gene are MNHEY and SVGEGT. This CDR3 contains 14 residues. In nucleotides, the CDR3 is TGTGCCAGCAGTCGCCAGGGTATATCCGGGGAGCTGTTTTTT. Translating it yields CASSRQGISGELFF.

This clone was seen just once. The chain joins TRBV3-1 (or the pseudogene TRBV3-2) to TRBJ2-1; 13 bases match TRBD2. Germline V CDR1 and CDR2: LGHDT, YNNKEL (reference sequence). This CDR3 is 17 amino acids long. V gave up 6 bases and J gave up 0 bases; unmatched junction bases: 5. The CDR3 nucleotides read TGTGCCAGCAGTTTCACTAGCGGGGGGGCCTCCTACAATGAGCAGTTCTTC. This codes for CASSFTSGGASYNEQFF.

The chain employs TRBV7-9 and TRBJ2-3, with 8 bases fitting TRBD1. Germline-derived CDR1 and CDR2 are SEHNR and FQNEAQ (reference sequence). CDR3 length equals 16 residues. V trimming: 3 bases; J trimming: 3 bases; junction bases outside the gene matches: 8. The CDR3 protein is CASSFGAGGTTDTQYF. The DNA of the CDR3 is TGTGCCAGCAGCTTTGGCGCAGGGGGCACGACAGATACGCAGTATTTT.

J is TRBJ1-1 and V is TRBV6-5; TRBD1 matches 7 bases. CDR3 size: 14 residues. Germline CDR1 MNHEY, CDR2 SVGAGI. V gave up 6 bases and J gave up 1 base; unmatched junction bases: 5. The CDR3 DNA sequence: TGTGCCAGCAGAGTGACAGGGCAGAACACTGAAGCTTTCTTT. Its protein product is CASRVTGQNTEAFF.

The gene calls are TRBV30 and TRBJ1-2, with D unresolved. The CDR3 totals 11 residues. Germline V gene sequence: CDR1 GTSNPN, CDR2 SVGIG (reference sequence). V dropped 1 base and J dropped 7 bases, with 7 bases sitting between them. The CDR3 region is CAWSALAGYTF. CDR3 bases: TGTGCCTGGAGTGCCTTGGCTGGCTACACCTTC.

The chain recombines TRBV18 with TRBJ2-5, with 10 bases identical to TRBD2. V lost 3 bases and J lost 5; bases outside the gene matches: 0. The germline CDR1 and CDR2 sequences are KGHSH and LQKENI. The CDR3 loop spans 13 amino acids. The CDR3 nucleotides read TGTGCCAGCTCACCGACTAGCGGGGAGACCCAGTACTTC. Translation: CASSPTSGETQYF.

This chain links TRBV10-3 with TRBJ1-2; 8 bases are shared with TRBD1. With 3 bases clipped from V and 6 bases from J, the junction kept 12 bases outside the gene matches. Germline V CDR1 and CDR2: ENHRY, SYGVKD. This CDR3 is built from 16 residues. CDR3 sequence: CAISDPTGARLNGYTF. Written as DNA, the CDR3 is TGTGCCATCAGTGATCCGACAGGGGCAAGATTAAATGGCTACACCTTC.

This clone was recorded a few times. V usage is TRBV28 and J usage is TRBJ2-1; 10 nucleotides agree with TRBD2. J gave up 5 bases and V 3 bases, and 7 bases lay outside the gene matches. Germline CDR1 is MDHEN and CDR2 is SYDVKM. This CDR3 has 16 amino acids. The CDR3 region is CASSFPTSGVNNEQFF. The CDR3 region has the DNA TGTGCCAGCAGTTTCCCTACTAGCGGGGTGAACAATGAGCAGTTCTTC.

The count of this clone is one. The CDR3 DNA reads TGTGCCAGCAGCTTAGGGCAGGGGGCGGACTATGGCTACACCTTC. Translated: CASSLGQGADYGYTF. J is TRBJ1-2 and V is TRBV7-9; 8 bases agree with TRBD1. Germline values: CDR1 SEHNR, CDR2 FQNEAQ (reference sequence). V dropped 1 base and J dropped 3; count of bases not matched to a gene: 4. The CDR3 contains 15 residues. The complete variable domain, with remaining parts taken from reference TRBV7-9 and TRBJ1-2, reads DTGVSQNPRHKITKRGQNVTFRCDPISEHNRLYWYRQTLGQGPEFLTYFQNEAQLEKSRLLSDRFSAERPKGSFSTLEIQRTEQGDSAMYLCASSLGQGADYGYTFGSGTRLTVV.

The CDR3 protein is CAWSQFTGSQPQHF. The CDR3 nucleotides read TGTGCCTGGAGCCAATTTACAGGGAGTCAGCCCCAGCATTTT. The chain joins TRBV30 to TRBJ1-5; perhaps TRBD1 as D (6 bases). Trimming left V 3 bases short and J 6 bases short, with 15 bases between. Germline loops: CDR1 GTSNPN, CDR2 SVGIG (reference sequence). The length of the CDR3 is 14 residues.

The chain employs TRBV27 and TRBJ2-5; TRBD2 agrees at 12 bases. J gave up 2 bases and V 4 bases, and 11 bases lay outside the gene matches. The length of the CDR3 is 18 residues. In germline, CDR1 is MNHEY, CDR2 SMNVEV (reference sequence). The CDR3 sequence: CASSSRLAGASHQETQYF. The CDR3 bases are TGTGCCAGCAGTTCCAGACTAGCGGGAGCTTCCCATCAAGAGACCCAGTACTTC.